Listed here is a single T cell receptor (beta chain). This entry is derived from a study of blood T cell repertoires in COVID-19. V lost 5 bases to trimming and J lost 7 bases, with 15 bases between them. The length of the CDR3 is 14 residues. Germline values: CDR1 MDHEN, CDR2 SYDVKM. The table came from immunoSEQ multiplex PCR; TCRdb's copy has only in-frame clones and leaves some out. The sample records 100,000 or so clones, about four fifths being singletons. Sequencing was performed on peripheral blood. The sequence was obtained from a woman older than 75 with acute or convalescent COVID-19. V is TRBV28 and J is TRBJ1-5, with D possibly being TRBD1 (5 bases). CDR3 in DNA: TGTGCCAGCAGTGCCTACAGGCAGTCACAGCCCCAGCATTTT. Amino acid sequence: CASSAYRQSQPQHF. Full variable domain (missing parts from reference TRBV28 and TRBJ1-5): DVKVTQSSRYLVKRTGEKVFLECVQDMDHENMFWYRQDPGLGLRLIYFSYDVKMKEKGDIPEGYSVSREKKERFSLILESASTNQTSMYLCASSAYRQSQPQHFGDGTRLSIL.